The clone carrying this T cell receptor (beta chain) was observed a few times. The source of the sample is a study of T-cell reconstitution after alpha-beta-depleted transplantation in children. A library of TCRbeta sequences, prepared with unique molecular identifiers, was generated. TCRdb fed the PCR reads into MiXCR, producing one record per CDR3 protein. This sample has about 980,000 distinct CDR3 sequences, with 25% to 30% found just once. This CDR3 is 14 amino acids long. Trimming stripped 3 bases from V and 2 bases from J, with 14 bases between. CDR1 and CDR2 from the germline V gene are DFQATT and SNEGSKA (reference sequence).

The V and J genes are TRBV20-1 and TRBJ2-7, with D possibly being TRBD1 (6 bases). Sequenced material: PBMCs, mostly from graft donor cells, taken 360 days after TCRalphabeta/CD19-depleted stem cell transplant. The origin of this receptor is a boy less than two years old who had a stem cell transplant for SCID, so the T cells may come from the graft donor. CDR3 coding DNA: TGCAGTGCTAGCCAGACAGGTGAAACCTACGAGCAGTACTTC. It is translated as CSASQTGETYEQYF.